This T cell receptor beta chain is drawn from a study of PD-1 blockade in classical Hodgkin lymphoma. Study findings and constraints: Before treatment, TCR diversity in newly diagnosed patients was reportedly lower than in healthy donors. Repertoires differed for reasons still undefined, possibly disease activity or prior therapy.

The time point was: newly diagnosed, previously untreated cHL patient sample. Untreated, newly diagnosed classical Hodgkin lymphoma PBMCs were comparators. As regards this clone: Its antigen is unidentified.

CDR1 is KGHSY and CDR2 is FQNENV in the germline V gene. Deletions cut 1 base from V and 2 bases from J, with 11 bases between. This CDR3 has 15 residues. Clones were sequenced by immunoSEQ multiplex PCR, and TCRdb holds only the in-frame ones, with some missing. The table includes fewer than 35,000 clones, 94% detected once. The sample comprised peripheral blood mononuclear cells (PBMCs). This sequence originates from a human donor with classical Hodgkin lymphoma. The chain combines TRBV16 with TRBJ1-2; D unclear. CDR3 sequence: CASSQLLGFNYGYTF. CDR3 nucleotide sequence: TGTGCCAGCAGCCAATTACTGGGCTTCAACTATGGCTACACCTTC. The complete variable domain, with remaining parts taken from reference TRBV16 and TRBJ1-2, reads GEEVAQTPKHLVRGEGQKAKLYCAPIKGHSYVFWYQQVLKNEFKFLISFQNENVFDETGMPKERFSAKCLPNSPCSLEIQATKLEDSAVYFCASSQLLGFNYGYTFGSGTRLTVV.